The 14 T cell receptor beta chains in this list originate from one sample, sequenced in a study of shared clonotypes between healthy human individuals. Clones were read by immunoSEQ multiplex PCR, and TCRdb kept only the in-frame ones, dropping some. The sample lists about 2.1 million clones, around 93% occurring once. Positive CCR7 selection of CD45RO-negative cells yielded the naive CD8 cells, and terminally differentiated effector memory CD45RA+ cells were excluded. Sequenced: naive CD8+ T cells from PBMCs. The source is a man younger than 35 in good health. Some clones in this sample may be carry-over from other donors' samples.

This chain connects TRBV13 to TRBJ1-2; TRBD1 agrees at 8 bases. The V and J ends lost 4 bases and 5 bases, in that order; junction bases with no gene match: 3. The germline CDR1 and CDR2 sequences are PRHDT and FYEKMQ (reference sequence). CDR3 length: 13 amino acids. In DNA form, the CDR3 reads TGTGCCAGCAGCTCAGACAGGGGTTATGGCTACACCTTC. This translates into CASSSDRGYGYTF.

The chain combines TRBV25-1 with TRBJ1-1, with no clear D. Germline values: CDR1 MGHDK, CDR2 SYGVNS. V was pared by 6 bases and J by 0 bases, with 8 bases between. The CDR3 sequence is 13 residues long. The CDR3 loop reads CASSLSLNTEAFF. The CDR3 coding sequence is TGTGCCAGCAGCCTCAGCTTGAACACTGAAGCTTTCTTT.

This clone was detected once. This rearrangement joins TRBV28 to TRBJ1-1; no firm D call. The CDR3 sequence is 14 residues long. V lost 3 bases and J 4 bases, leaving 12 bases between the germline ends. Per the germline V gene, CDR1 is MDHEN and CDR2 is SYDVKM. The CDR3 here is CASSFVLSSTEAFF. The CDR3 nucleotides read TGTGCCAGCAGTTTCGTCCTATCAAGCACTGAAGCTTTCTTT.

Concerning this clone: At the DNA level, this CDR3 is encoded by other sequences in the same sample as well. The chain combines TRBV7-9 with TRBJ1-5; D unresolved. The V and J ends lost 1 base and 2 bases respectively, with 6 bases between them. CDR3 length: 14 amino acids. The germline gives CDR1 SEHNR, CDR2 FQNEAQ (reference sequence). The CDR3 DNA reads TGTGCCAGCAGCTTAGTCGGGGGCAATCAGCCCCAGCATTTT. The encoded protein is CASSLVGGNQPQHF.

This clone was counted a single time. The chain links TRBV5-6 to TRBJ1-4, with TRBD1 matching over 7 bases. Germline V gene data show CDR1 as SGHDT and CDR2 as YYEEEE. The CDR3 length is 17 residues. V lost 1 base to trimming and J lost 12 bases; unmatched junction nucleotides: 18. CDR3 sequence reads: CASSLRDREVLRRELFF. CDR3 coding DNA: TGTGCCAGCAGCTTGCGAGACAGGGAAGTTCTGCGTCGGGAACTGTTTTTT.

CDR3 loop: CASSLGVATDSYEQYF. The CDR3, as DNA: TGTGCCAGCAGTCTGGGGGTGGCTACGGACTCCTACGAGCAGTACTTC. The J gene is TRBJ2-7, the V gene TRBV28; either TRBD1 or TRBD2 may supply D (5 bases each). Trimming cost V 5 bases and J 0 bases, with 17 bases left between them. Germline assignment: CDR1 MDHEN and CDR2 SYDVKM. The CDR3 extends over 16 amino acids. The full variable domain, with the rest looked up from reference TRBV28 and TRBJ2-7, is DVKVTQSSRYLVKRTGEKVFLECVQDMDHENMFWYRQDPGLGLRLIYFSYDVKMKEKGDIPEGYSVSREKKERFSLILESASTNQTSMYLCASSLGVATDSYEQYFGPGTRLTVT.

The J gene is TRBJ2-7, the V gene TRBV28, with D unclear. The CDR3 totals 16 residues. The V gene lost 4 bases and the J gene lost 0 bases, with 16 bases spanning the gap. Germline V gene sequence: CDR1 MDHEN, CDR2 SYDVKM. CDR3 amino acids: CASSSGRMRYSYEQYF. Written as DNA, the CDR3 is TGTGCCAGCAGTTCTGGGCGAATGCGATACTCCTACGAGCAGTACTTC.

The rearrangement links TRBV29-1 to TRBJ2-5; 8 bases match TRBD2. CDR3 length: 13 residues. From germline, CDR1 is SQVTM and CDR2 ANQGSEA. V was clipped by 7 bases and J by 1 base; unmatched bases: 5. The CDR3 coding sequence is TGCAGCGCTAGGACTAGCAGCCAAGAGACCCAGTACTTC. It encodes CSARTSSQETQYF.

Concerning this clone: This CDR3 is also generated by other DNA sequences in the sample. The chain couples TRBV11-2 to TRBJ2-7; a possible D gene is TRBD1 (5 bases). The V and J ends lost 3 bases and 1 base respectively, with 7 bases between them. This CDR3 comprises 13 residues. Per germline, CDR1 SGHAT and CDR2 FQNNGV. CDR3 protein: CASSLRQSYEQYF. As DNA, the CDR3 is TGTGCCAGCAGCTTGCGACAGTCCTACGAGCAGTACTTC.

The chain has TRBV15 and TRBJ2-5; D could derive from TRBD1 or TRBD2 (5 bases each). Trimming stripped 3 bases from V and 5 bases from J, with 13 bases between. This CDR3 spans 14 amino acids. CDR1 is LNHNV, CDR2 YYDKDF, per germline (reference sequence). The CDR3 DNA follows: TGTGCCACCAGCAGGGTCGGGACCGACGAGACCCAGTACTTC. It encodes CATSRVGTDETQYF.

This clone was counted a single time. The chain uses TRBV19 and TRBJ2-1; 9 bases align to TRBD1. J gave up 5 bases and V 6 bases, and 14 bases lay outside the gene matches. The germline CDR1 and CDR2 sequences are LNHDA and SQIVND (reference sequence). This CDR3 region has 17 residues. As DNA, the CDR3 is TGTGCCAGTAGCCACAGAGTGAACCGGGACAGGGACAATGAGCAGTTCTTC. Translation: CASSHRVNRDRDNEQFF.

In its sample, this clone was seen once. Here the CDR3 reads CASSKVLGMTNEQFF. The CDR3 nucleotides are TGTGCCAGCAGCAAAGTGCTCGGGATGACAAATGAGCAGTTCTTC. The chain has TRBV21-1 and TRBJ2-1; TRBD2 was called by the table and not checked on the DNA. TRBV21-1 is given as a pseudogene. This CDR3 contains 15 residues.

The genes are TRBV27 and TRBJ2-1; 8 bases agree with TRBD2. The germline V gene has CDR1 MNHEY and CDR2 SMNVEV (reference sequence). CDR3 length equals 15 residues. The junction had 7 bases not matched to a gene; V was cut back by 3 bases and J by 6 bases. CDR3 residues: CASSFAREGLNEQFF. In nucleotides, the CDR3 is TGTGCCAGCAGTTTTGCTCGGGAGGGCCTCAATGAGCAGTTCTTC.

The chain has TRBV9 and TRBJ1-1; D not certain. Deletions cut 3 bases from V and 1 base from J, with 13 bases between. This CDR3 comprises 15 residues. Looked up from germline, CDR1 is SGDLS and CDR2 is YYNGEE. As DNA, the CDR3 is TGTGCCAGCAGCGATGACGACCGGGCGAACACTGAAGCTTTCTTT. This sequence encodes CASSDDDRANTEAFF.